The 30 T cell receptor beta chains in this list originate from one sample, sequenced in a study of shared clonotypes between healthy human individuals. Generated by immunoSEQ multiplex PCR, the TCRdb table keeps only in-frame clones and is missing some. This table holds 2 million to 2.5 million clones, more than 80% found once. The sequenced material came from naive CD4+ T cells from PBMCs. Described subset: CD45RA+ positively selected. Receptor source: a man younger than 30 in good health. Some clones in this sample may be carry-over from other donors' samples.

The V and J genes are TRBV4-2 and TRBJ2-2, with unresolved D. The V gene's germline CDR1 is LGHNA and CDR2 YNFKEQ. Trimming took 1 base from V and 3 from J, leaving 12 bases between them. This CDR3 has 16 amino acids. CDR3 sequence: CASSQVNTVDTGELFF. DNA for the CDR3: TGTGCCAGCAGCCAAGTTAACACGGTGGACACCGGGGAGCTGTTTTTT.

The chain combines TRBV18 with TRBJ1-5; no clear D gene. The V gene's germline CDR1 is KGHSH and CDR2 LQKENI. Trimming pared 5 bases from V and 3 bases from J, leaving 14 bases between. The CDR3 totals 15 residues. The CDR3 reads CASSEGIEDNQPQHF. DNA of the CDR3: TGTGCCAGCTCAGAAGGGATTGAGGACAATCAGCCCCAGCATTTT. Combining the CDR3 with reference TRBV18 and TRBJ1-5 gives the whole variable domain NAGVMQNPRHLVRRRGQEARLRCSPMKGHSHVYWYRQLPEEGLKFMVYLQKENIIDESGMPKERFSAEFPKEGPSILRIQQVVRGDSAAYFCASSEGIEDNQPQHFGDGTRLSIL.

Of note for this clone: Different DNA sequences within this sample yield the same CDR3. CDR3 loop: CASSLRTGSSYEQYF. The CDR3 nucleotides are TGTGCCAGCAGCTTAAGGACAGGGTCTTCCTACGAGCAGTACTTC. This chain connects TRBV11-2 to TRBJ2-7, with 8 bases that match TRBD1. Unmatched junction bases numbered 4, after V lost 2 bases and J lost 1 base. CDR3 length equals 15 residues. Germline V lookup: CDR1 SGHAT, CDR2 FQNNGV.

CDR3 sequence: CASSIETDQPQHF. Here the CDR3 DNA reads TGTGCCAGCAGTATTGAGACGGATCAGCCCCAGCATTTT. The J gene is TRBJ1-5, the V gene TRBV2; D uncertain. This CDR3 region has 13 residues. CDR1 and CDR2 from the germline V gene are SNHLY and FYNNEI. The ends were cut back, 5 bases at V and 5 bases at J, with 10 bases in the middle.

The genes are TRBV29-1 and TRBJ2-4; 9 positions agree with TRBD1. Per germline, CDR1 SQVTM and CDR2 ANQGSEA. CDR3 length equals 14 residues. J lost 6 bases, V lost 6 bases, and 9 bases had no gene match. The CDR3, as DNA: TGCAGCGTGGTGCCGGGACAGGGTGGAAACATTCAGTACTTC. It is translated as CSVVPGQGGNIQYF.

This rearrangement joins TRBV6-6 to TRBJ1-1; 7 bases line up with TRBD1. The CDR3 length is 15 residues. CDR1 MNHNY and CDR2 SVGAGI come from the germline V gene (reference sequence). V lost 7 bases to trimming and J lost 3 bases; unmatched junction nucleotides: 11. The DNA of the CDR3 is TGTGCCAGCACCAGGGGGGCCCCCGGGGACACTGAAGCTTTCTTT. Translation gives CASTRGAPGDTEAFF.

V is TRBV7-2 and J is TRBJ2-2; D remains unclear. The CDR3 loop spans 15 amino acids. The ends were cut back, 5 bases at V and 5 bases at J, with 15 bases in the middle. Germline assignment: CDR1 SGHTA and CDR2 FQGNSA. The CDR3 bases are TGTGCCAGCAGCCCCCGCCGGACGGAGACCGGGGAGCTGTTTTTT. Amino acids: CASSPRRTETGELFF.

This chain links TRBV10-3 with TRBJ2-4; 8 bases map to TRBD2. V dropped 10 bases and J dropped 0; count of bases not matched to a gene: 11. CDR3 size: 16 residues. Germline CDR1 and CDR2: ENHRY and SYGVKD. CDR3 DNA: TGTGCCACCGGCGGGGGGAGGGAACTAGCCAAAAACATTCAGTACTTC. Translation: CATGGGRELAKNIQYF.

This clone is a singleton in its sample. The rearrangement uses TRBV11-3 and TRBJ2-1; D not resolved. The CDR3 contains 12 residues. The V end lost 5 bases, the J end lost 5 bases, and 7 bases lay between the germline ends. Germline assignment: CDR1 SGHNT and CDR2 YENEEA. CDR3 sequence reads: CASSTTNNEQFF. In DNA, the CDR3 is TGTGCCAGCAGCACCACCAACAATGAGCAGTTCTTC. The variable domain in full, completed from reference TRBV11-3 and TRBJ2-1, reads EAGVVQSPRYKIIEKKQPVAFWCNPISGHNTLYWYLQNLGQGPELLIRYENEEAVDDSQLPKDRFSAERLKGVDSTLKIQPAELGDSAVYLCASSTTNNEQFFGPGTRLTVL.

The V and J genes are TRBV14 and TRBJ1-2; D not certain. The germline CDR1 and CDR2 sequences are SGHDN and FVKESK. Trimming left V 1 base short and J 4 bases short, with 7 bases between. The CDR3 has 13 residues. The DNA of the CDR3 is TGTGCCAGCAGCCAAGCCCTGTCCTATGGCTACACCTTC. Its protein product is CASSQALSYGYTF.

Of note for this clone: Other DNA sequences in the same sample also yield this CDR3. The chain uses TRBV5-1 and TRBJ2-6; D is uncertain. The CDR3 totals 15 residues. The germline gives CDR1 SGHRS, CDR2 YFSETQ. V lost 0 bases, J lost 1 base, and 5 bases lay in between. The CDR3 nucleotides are TGCGCCAGCAGCTTGGGGCTTTCTGGGGCCAACGTCCTGACTTTC. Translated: CASSLGLSGANVLTF. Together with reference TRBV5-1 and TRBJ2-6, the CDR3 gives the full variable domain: KAGVTQTPRYLIKTRGQQVTLSCSPISGHRSVSWYQQTPGQGLQFLFEYFSETQRNKGNFPGRFSGRQFSNSRSEMNVSTLELGDSALYLCASSLGLSGANVLTFGAGSRLTVL.

The CDR3 spells CASSPNRGEYYEQYF. For the CDR3, the DNA is TGTGCCAGCAGCCCGAATAGGGGGGAATACTACGAGCAGTACTTC. The V gene is TRBV11-2, the J gene TRBJ2-7; the D gene could be TRBD1 or TRBD2 (6 bases each). The germline V gene encodes CDR1 SGHAT and CDR2 FQNNGV. Trimming took 5 bases from V and 3 from J, leaving 17 bases between them. The CDR3 is 15 amino acids.

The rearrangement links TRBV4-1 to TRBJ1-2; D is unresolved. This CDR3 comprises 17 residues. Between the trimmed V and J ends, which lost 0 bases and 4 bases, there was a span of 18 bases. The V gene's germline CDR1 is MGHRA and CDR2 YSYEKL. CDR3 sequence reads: CASSQDWAGGRSYGYTF. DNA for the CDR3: TGCGCCAGCAGCCAAGACTGGGCAGGAGGCAGGAGCTATGGCTACACCTTC.

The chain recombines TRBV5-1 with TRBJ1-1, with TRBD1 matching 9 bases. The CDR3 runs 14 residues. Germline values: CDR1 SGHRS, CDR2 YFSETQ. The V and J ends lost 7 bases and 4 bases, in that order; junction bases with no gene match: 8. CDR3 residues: CASGKGQGSTEAFF. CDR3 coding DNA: TGCGCCAGCGGTAAAGGACAGGGGTCCACTGAAGCTTTCTTT. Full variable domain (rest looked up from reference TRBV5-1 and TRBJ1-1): KAGVTQTPRYLIKTRGQQVTLSCSPISGHRSVSWYQQTPGQGLQFLFEYFSETQRNKGNFPGRFSGRQFSNSRSEMNVSTLELGDSALYLCASGKGQGSTEAFFGQGTRLTVV.

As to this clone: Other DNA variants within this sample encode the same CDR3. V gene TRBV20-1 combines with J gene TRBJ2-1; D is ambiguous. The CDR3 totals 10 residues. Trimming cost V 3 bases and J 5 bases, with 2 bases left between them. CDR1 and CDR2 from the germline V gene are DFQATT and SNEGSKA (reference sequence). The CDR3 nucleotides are TGCAGTGCTAGTAACAATGAGCAGTTCTTC. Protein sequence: CSASNNEQFF.

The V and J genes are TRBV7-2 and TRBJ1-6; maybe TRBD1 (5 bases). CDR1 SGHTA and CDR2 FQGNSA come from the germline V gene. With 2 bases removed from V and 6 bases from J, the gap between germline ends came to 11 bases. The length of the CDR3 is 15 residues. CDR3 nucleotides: TGTGCCAGCAGCTTAAATAGGGGTGGTAATTCACCCCTCCACTTT. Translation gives CASSLNRGGNSPLHF.

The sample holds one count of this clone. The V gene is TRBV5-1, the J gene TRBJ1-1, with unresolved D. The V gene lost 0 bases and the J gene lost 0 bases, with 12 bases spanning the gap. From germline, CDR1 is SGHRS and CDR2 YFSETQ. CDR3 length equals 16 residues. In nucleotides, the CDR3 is TGCGCCAGCAGCTTGGTCGCCGGGAGAGTGAACACTGAAGCTTTCTTT. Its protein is CASSLVAGRVNTEAFF.

CDR3 region: CASSPFSEAGGPNEQFF. DNA of the CDR3: TGTGCCAGCAGCCCTTTTTCGGAGGCGGGAGGGCCAAATGAGCAGTTCTTC. V and J are TRBV5-6 and TRBJ2-1; 9 bases align to TRBD2. V dropped 4 bases and J dropped 7; count of bases not matched to a gene: 15. Germline V gives CDR1 SGHDT, CDR2 YYEEEE. The length of the CDR3 is 17 residues.

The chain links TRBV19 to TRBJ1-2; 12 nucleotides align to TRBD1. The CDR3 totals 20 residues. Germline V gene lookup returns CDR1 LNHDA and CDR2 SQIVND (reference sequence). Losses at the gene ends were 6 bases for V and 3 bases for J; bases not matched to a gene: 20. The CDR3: CASSSIRTGTGGEPHYGYTF. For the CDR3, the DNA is TGTGCCAGTAGCTCCATTAGAACCGGGACAGGGGGCGAACCTCACTATGGCTACACCTTC.

As DNA, the CDR3 is TGCGCCAGCAGCCAAGAGGGGACAGGGAACACTGAAGCTTTCTTT. Translating gives CASSQEGTGNTEAFF. The chain combines TRBV4-1 with TRBJ1-1, with 8 bases lining up with TRBD1. The CDR3 sequence is 15 residues long. V lost 0 bases to trimming and J lost 1 base; unmatched junction nucleotides: 1. Germline CDR1 is MGHRA and CDR2 is YSYEKL.

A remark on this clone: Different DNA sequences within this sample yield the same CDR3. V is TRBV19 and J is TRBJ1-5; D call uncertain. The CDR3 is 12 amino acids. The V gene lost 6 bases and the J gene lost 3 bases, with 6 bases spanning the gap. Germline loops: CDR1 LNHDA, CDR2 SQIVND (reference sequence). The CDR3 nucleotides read TGTGCCAGTAGGAGGGTCAATCAGCCCCAGCATTTT. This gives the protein CASRRVNQPQHF.

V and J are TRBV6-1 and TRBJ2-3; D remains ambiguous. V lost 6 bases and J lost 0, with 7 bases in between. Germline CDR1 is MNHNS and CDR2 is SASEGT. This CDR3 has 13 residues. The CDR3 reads CASRTHSTDTQYF. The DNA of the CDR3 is TGTGCCAGCAGGACACATAGCACAGATACGCAGTATTTT.

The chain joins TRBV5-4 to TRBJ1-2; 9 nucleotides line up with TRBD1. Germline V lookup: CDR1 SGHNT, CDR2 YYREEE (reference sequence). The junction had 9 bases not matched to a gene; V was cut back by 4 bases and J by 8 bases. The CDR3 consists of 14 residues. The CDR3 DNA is TGTGCCAGCAGCACGGGACAGGGTAATCGGGGCTACACCTTC. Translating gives CASSTGQGNRGYTF. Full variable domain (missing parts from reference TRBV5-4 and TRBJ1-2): ETGVTQSPTHLIKTRGQQVTLRCSSQSGHNTVSWYQQALGQGPQFIFQYYREEENGRGNFPPRFSGLQFPNYSSELNVNALELDDSALYLCASSTGQGNRGYTFGSGTRLTVV.

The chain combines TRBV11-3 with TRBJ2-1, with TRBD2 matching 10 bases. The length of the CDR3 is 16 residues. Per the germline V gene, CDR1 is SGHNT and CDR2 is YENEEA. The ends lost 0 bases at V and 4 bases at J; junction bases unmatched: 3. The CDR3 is CASSLDPSGRYNEQFF. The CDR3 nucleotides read TGTGCCAGCAGCTTAGATCCTAGCGGGAGATACAATGAGCAGTTCTTC.

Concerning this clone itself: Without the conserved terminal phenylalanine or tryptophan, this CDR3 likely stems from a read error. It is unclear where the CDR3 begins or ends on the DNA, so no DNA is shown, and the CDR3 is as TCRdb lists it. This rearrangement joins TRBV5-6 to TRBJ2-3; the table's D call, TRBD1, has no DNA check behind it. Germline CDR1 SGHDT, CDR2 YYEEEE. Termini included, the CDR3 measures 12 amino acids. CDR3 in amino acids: CASSLGTGSRSV.

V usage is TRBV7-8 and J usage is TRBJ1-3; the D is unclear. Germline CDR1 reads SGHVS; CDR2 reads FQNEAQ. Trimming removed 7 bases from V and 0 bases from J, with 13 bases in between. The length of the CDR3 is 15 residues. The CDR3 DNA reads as TGTGCCAGCAAGTACACAGCAGACTCTGGAAACACCATATATTTT. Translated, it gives CASKYTADSGNTIYF.

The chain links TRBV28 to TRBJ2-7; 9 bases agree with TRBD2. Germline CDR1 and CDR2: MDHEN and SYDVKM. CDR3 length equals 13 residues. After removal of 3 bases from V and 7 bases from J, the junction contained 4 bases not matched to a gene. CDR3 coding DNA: TGTGCCAGCAGTTTGGGACTAGCTTCGGAGCAGTACTTC. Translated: CASSLGLASEQYF.

The CDR3 nucleotides are TGTGCCAGCAAAAAGAGGGGTAACACTGAAGCTTTCTTT. Translation gives CASKKRGNTEAFF. The chain has TRBV2 and TRBJ1-1, with a weak D call TRBD1 (5 bases). The V and J ends lost 7 bases and 2 bases respectively, with 11 bases between them. The CDR3 runs to 13 residues. CDR1 is SNHLY, CDR2 FYNNEI, per germline. The whole variable domain, remainder taken from reference TRBV2 and TRBJ1-1, is EPEVTQTPSHQVTQMGQEVILRCVPISNHLYFYWYRQILGQKVEFLVSFYNNEISEKSEIFDDQFSVERPDGSNFTLKIRSTKLEDSAMYFCASKKRGNTEAFFGQGTRLTVV.

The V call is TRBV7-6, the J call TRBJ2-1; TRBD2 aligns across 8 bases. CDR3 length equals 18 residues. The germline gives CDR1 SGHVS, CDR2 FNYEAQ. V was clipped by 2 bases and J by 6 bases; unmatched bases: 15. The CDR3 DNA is TGTGCCAGCAGCTTAACCCTGACGGGAGGGTTCCTAAGCAATGAGCAGTTCTTC. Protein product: CASSLTLTGGFLSNEQFF.

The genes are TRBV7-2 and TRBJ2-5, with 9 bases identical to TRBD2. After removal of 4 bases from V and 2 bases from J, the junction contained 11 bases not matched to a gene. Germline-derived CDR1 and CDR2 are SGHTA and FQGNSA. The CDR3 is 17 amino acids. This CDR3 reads CASSSIPILAGQETQYF. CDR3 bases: TGTGCCAGCAGCTCCATACCGATACTAGCGGGTCAAGAGACCCAGTACTTC.